The rows below give T cell receptor beta chains drawn from one sample of a study of cytomegalovirus exposure and HLA in healthy donors. The repertoire was sequenced with immunoSEQ multiplex PCR; TCRdb's copy has only in-frame clones and lacks some. The sample shows about 160,000 clones, more than 65% of them seen only once. The material sequenced was PBMCs. Every receptor here comes from a woman aged 45-60 years in good health and CMV-seronegative. Both conserved end residues are part of each CDR3. The D gene is left open where the match is weak. Clone sizes are given selectively: once, few, many, or a class where the clone is expanded.

V,size,J,D,DNA,CDR3
TRBV5-5,.,TRBJ2-7,.,TGTGCCAGCAGCCTAAGACCGGGTGGATTATACGAGCAGTACTTC,CASSLRPGGLYEQYF
TRBV5-4,few,TRBJ2-2,TRBD2,TGTGCCAGCAGCTTGGGGGGACTAGCGGGAAACACCGGGGAGCTGTTTTTT,CASSLGGLAGNTGELFF
TRBV7-9,.,TRBJ2-7,TRBD2,TGTGCCAGCAGCTTCCTGGGACTAGCGGGAGATGAGCAGTACTTC,CASSFLGLAGDEQYF
TRBV9,once,TRBJ1-2,TRBD1,TGTGCCAGCAGCGCCACGACGCAACAGGGGGCATTGGGCTACACCTTC,CASSATTQQGALGYTF
TRBV5-1,.,TRBJ2-7,.,TGCGCCAGCAGCTCTACTACAGGGTCTGCATGGGGCGAGCAGTACTTC,CASSSTTGSAWGEQYF
TRBV6-1,.,TRBJ2-1,TRBD2,TGTGCCAGCAGTGGCCAGTGGACTAGCGGGAGTTACAATGAGCAGTTCTTC,CASSGQWTSGSYNEQFF
TRBV5-5,.,TRBJ2-1,.,TGTGCCAGCAGCTCGGGACTCTACAATGAGCAGTTCTTC,CASSSGLYNEQFF
TRBV7-3,.,TRBJ1-5,TRBD1,TGTGCCAGCAGCCAGGGACAGGGCCAGCCCCAGCATTTT,CASSQGQGQPQHF
TRBV4-3,.,TRBJ2-1,.,TGCGCCAGCAGCCAAGACACACCGGGACTCGTTACCTCCTACAATGAGCAGTTCTTC,CASSQDTPGLVTSYNEQFF
TRBV19,.,TRBJ2-5,TRBD2,TGTGCCAGTAGTGCCGGGGGGGGCCCCGAGACCCAGTACTTC,CASSAGGGPETQYF
TRBV27,few,TRBJ1-6,.,TGTGCCAGCAGTTCCTATCGCGGTAGTCCCCTCCACTTT,CASSSYRGSPLHF
TRBV5-1,once,TRBJ1-2,TRBD1,TGCGCCAGCGGTCAACAGGGGAACTATGGCTACACCTTC,CASGQQGNYGYTF
TRBV19,few,TRBJ1-1,TRBD1,TGTGCCAGTAGCGGTACACACGGGCTGAAGGGGGCTGGTGGATCGATTACTGAAGCTTTCTTT,CASSGTHGLKGAGGSITEAFF
TRBV7-8,.,TRBJ2-7,.,TGTGCCAGCAGCTACGGTAGACAGAGCCCCAGTTACGAGCAGTACTTC,CASSYGRQSPSYEQYF
TRBV4-3,few,TRBJ2-7,TRBD2,TGCGCCAGCAGCCAAGAAGGACTAGCGGGCGAGCAGTACTTC,CASSQEGLAGEQYF
TRBV7-8,.,TRBJ1-6,.,TGTGCCAGCAGCTTAGGGTCAGGGAATTCACCCCTCCACTTT,CASSLGSGNSPLHF
TRBV11-3,.,TRBJ1-1,.,TGTGCCAGCAGCTTAGGCGGGGGTTCGACTGAAGCTTTCTTT,CASSLGGGSTEAFF
TRBV30,.,TRBJ2-1,.,TGTGCCTGGAGTCAGGGTGCTCGAATCTCCCATGAGCAGTTCTTC,CAWSQGARISHEQFF
TRBV28,.,TRBJ1-2,.,TGTGCCAGCAGTTGGGCCAGGGGTTATGGCTACACCTTC,CASSWARGYGYTF
TRBV4-2,.,TRBJ2-7,TRBD2,TGTGCCAGCAGCCAAGGTTCTAGCGGGGGGGGCGAGCAGTACTTC,CASSQGSSGGGEQYF
TRBV10-3,.,TRBJ2-5,TRBD2,TGTGCCATCAGTTACGGGGGGTCCCAAGAGACCCAGTACTTC,CAISYGGSQETQYF
TRBV27,.,TRBJ2-7,.,TGTGCCAGCAGTTACCAAACACCCTTCCCTTACGAGCAGTACTTC,CASSYQTPFPYEQYF
TRBV2,.,TRBJ2-7,TRBD1,TGTGCCAATTGGGGACAGGGGACTTACGAGCAGTACTTC,CANWGQGTYEQYF
TRBV10-3,.,TRBJ1-2,.,TGTGCCATAAGCCGGGACATCAGCTATGGCTACACCTTC,CAISRDISYGYTF
TRBV5-5,.,TRBJ1-2,.,TGTGCCAGCAGCTGGGCGGGGGGCGCACCCTACACCTTC,CASSWAGGAPYTF
TRBV27,.,TRBJ2-1,TRBD2,TGTGCCAGCAGTCCCGGGACTAGCGGGGGGGGTGAGCAGTTCTTC,CASSPGTSGGGEQFF
TRBV28,.,TRBJ2-1,.,TGTGCCAGCAGTGACAGCGTCTACAATGAGCAGTTCTTC,CASSDSVYNEQFF
TRBV28,.,TRBJ1-6,.,TGTGCCAGCAGTTTGTTGGCAGTGAATTCACCCCTCCACTTT,CASSLLAVNSPLHF
TRBV5-4,few,TRBJ2-5,.,TGTGCCAGCAGCACGGAAGCGCAGGAGACCCAGTACTTC,CASSTEAQETQYF
TRBV4-3,.,TRBJ1-1,.,TGCGCCAGCAGCCAAGAAACAACAGACCTTGAAGCTTTCTTT,CASSQETTDLEAFF
TRBV28,.,TRBJ1-1,.,TGTGCCAGCAGTTTGGGTTTGGGGCAGGCGAACACTGAAGCTTTCTTT,CASSLGLGQANTEAFF
TRBV19,.,TRBJ1-2,.,TGTGCCACTAACAGAGGGGGTTCGGGCGGCTACACCTTC,CATNRGGSGGYTF
TRBV5-1,.,TRBJ2-5,TRBD1,TGCGCCAGCAGCTCCGGGACAGGGGGGTTGGAGACCCAGTACTTC,CASSSGTGGLETQYF
TRBV5-1,.,TRBJ2-2,TRBD1,TGCGCCAGCAGCTGGTGGGGACAGGGAACCACCGGGGAGCTGTTTTTT,CASSWWGQGTTGELFF
TRBV6-1,.,TRBJ1-6,TRBD1,TGTGCCAGCAGTATGGACAGGGAGCGGACATCACCCCTCCACTTT,CASSMDRERTSPLHF
TRBV19,.,TRBJ1-2,.,TGTGCCAGTAGTAAACTCCACCCCGGACAGAATAACTATGGCTACACCTTC,CASSKLHPGQNNYGYTF
TRBV7-8,.,TRBJ2-7,.,TGTGCCAGCAGCCAGAAACAGGTTTCTTCTTACGAGCAGTACTTC,CASSQKQVSSYEQYF
TRBV4-3,.,TRBJ2-7,TRBD2,TGCGCCAGCAGCCAAGGACTAGCGGGGGTCGACGAGCAGTACTTC,CASSQGLAGVDEQYF
TRBV6-5,.,TRBJ2-1,TRBD1,TGTGCCAGCAGTTACCTCGGGACAGGCTACAATGAGCAGTTCTTC,CASSYLGTGYNEQFF
TRBV2,few,TRBJ1-6,TRBD1,TGTGCCAGCAGTCCCGAACAGGGGTTTCTGAGTTCACCCCTCCACTTT,CASSPEQGFLSSPLHF
TRBV5-1,.,TRBJ1-1,TRBD1,TGCGCCAGCAGCTTGGGGACGGGGGGACAGGGGTACACTGAAGCTTTCTTT,CASSLGTGGQGYTEAFF
TRBV10-3,.,TRBJ1-2,.,TGTGCCATCAGTGCTGCGGGACCTTATGGCTACACCTTC,CAISAAGPYGYTF
TRBV9,.,TRBJ1-5,.,TGTGCCAGCAGCTTAGGGAGGGATCAGCCCCAGCATTTT,CASSLGRDQPQHF
TRBV9,.,TRBJ2-1,TRBD1,TGTGCCAGCAGCGTAGAGGTGGGGGACAGGGGATACAATGAGCAGTTCTTC,CASSVEVGDRGYNEQFF
TRBV7-2,.,TRBJ2-3,.,TGTGCCAGCAGTCCAACGGGACTCATCACAGATACGCAGTATTTT,CASSPTGLITDTQYF
TRBV10-2,.,TRBJ1-2,.,TGCGCCAGCTCCAAGGGGGGGTCCAAAGGATTTGGCTACACCTTC,CASSKGGSKGFGYTF
TRBV7-9,few,TRBJ1-4,.,TGTGCCAGCAGCTCACCCTCCGGGGGTGACGAAAAACTGTTTTTT,CASSSPSGGDEKLFF